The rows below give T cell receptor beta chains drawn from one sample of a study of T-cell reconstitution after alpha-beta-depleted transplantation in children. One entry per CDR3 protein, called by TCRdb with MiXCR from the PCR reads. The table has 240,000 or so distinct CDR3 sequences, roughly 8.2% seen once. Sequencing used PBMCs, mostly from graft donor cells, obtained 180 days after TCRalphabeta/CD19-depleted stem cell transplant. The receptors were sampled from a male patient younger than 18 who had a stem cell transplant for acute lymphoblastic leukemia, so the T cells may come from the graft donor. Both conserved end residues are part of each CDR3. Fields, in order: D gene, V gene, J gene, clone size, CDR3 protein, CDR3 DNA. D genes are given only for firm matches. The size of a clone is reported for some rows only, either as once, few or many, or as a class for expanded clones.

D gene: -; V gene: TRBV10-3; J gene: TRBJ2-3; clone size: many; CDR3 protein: CAISESGTTDTQYF; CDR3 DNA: TGTGCCATCAGTGAGTCAGGCACTACAGATACGCAGTATTTT
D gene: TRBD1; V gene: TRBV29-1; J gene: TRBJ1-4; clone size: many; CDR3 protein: CSVRQGEKLFF; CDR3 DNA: TGCAGCGTCAGACAGGGTGAAAAACTGTTTTTT
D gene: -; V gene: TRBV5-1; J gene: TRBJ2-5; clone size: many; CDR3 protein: CASSWGPEGTQYF; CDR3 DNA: TGCGCCAGCAGCTGGGGTCCCGAAGGGACCCAGTACTTC
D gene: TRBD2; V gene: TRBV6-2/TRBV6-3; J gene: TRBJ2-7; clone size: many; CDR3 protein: CASSLNPGLAGDEQYF; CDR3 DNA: TGTGCCAGCAGTCTAAACCCTGGACTAGCGGGAGACGAGCAGTACTTC
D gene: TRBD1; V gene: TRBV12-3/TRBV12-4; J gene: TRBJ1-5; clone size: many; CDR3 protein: CASSLGQGRGQPQHF; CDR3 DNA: TGTGCCAGCAGTCTAGGACAGGGAAGGGGCCAGCCCCAGCATTTT
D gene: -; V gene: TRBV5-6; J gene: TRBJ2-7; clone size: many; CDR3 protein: CASSLGGIPYEQYF; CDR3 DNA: TGTGCCAGCAGCTTGGGGGGAATCCCCTACGAGCAGTACTTC
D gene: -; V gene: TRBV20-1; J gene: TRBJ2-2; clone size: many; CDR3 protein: CSARAGGSTGELFF; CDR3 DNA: TGCAGTGCTAGAGCGGGCGGCTCCACCGGGGAGCTGTTTTTT
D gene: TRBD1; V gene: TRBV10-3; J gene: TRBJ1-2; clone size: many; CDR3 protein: CAISGDRVGYTF; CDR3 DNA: TGTGCCATCAGTGGGGACAGGGTTGGCTACACCTTC
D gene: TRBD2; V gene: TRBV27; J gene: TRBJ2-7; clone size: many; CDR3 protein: CASSPRRTSGRISGGFYEQYF; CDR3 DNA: TGTGCCAGCAGTCCCCGGCGGACTAGCGGGAGAATATCTGGGGGTTTCTACGAGCAGTACTTC
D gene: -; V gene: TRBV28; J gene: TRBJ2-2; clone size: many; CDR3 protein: CASRPSLNTGELFF; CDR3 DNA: TGTGCCAGCAGACCGAGCCTAAACACCGGGGAGCTGTTTTTT
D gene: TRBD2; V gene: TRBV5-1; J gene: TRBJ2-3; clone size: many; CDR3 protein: CASSPTSGGTDTQYF; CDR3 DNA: TGCGCCAGCAGCCCAACTAGCGGGGGCACAGATACGCAGTATTTT
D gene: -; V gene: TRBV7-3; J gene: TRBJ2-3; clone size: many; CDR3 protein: CASSLGFSVKDTQYF; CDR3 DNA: TGTGCCAGCAGCTTAGGGTTTAGCGTCAAAGATACGCAGTATTTT
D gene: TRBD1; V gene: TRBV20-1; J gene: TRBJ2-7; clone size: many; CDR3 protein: CSAFPGTGAYEQYF; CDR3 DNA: TGCAGTGCTTTTCCCGGGACAGGGGCCTACGAGCAGTACTTC
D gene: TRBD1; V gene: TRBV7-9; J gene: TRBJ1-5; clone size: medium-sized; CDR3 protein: CASSLDGTANQPQHF; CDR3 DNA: TGTGCCAGCAGCTTAGACGGGACAGCGAATCAGCCCCAGCATTTT
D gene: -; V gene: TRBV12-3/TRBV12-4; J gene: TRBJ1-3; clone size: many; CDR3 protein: CASSLENTIYF; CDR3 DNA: TGTGCCAGCAGTTTGGAAAACACCATATATTTT
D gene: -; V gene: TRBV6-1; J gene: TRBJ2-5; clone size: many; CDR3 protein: CASSQVGSGKRTQYF; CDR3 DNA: TGTGCCAGCAGTCAGGTTGGCAGCGGCAAGAGAACCCAGTACTTC
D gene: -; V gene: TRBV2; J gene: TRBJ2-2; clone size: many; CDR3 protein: CASSPGSGELFF; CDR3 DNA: TGTGCCAGCAGTCCAGGGAGTGGGGAGCTGTTTTTT
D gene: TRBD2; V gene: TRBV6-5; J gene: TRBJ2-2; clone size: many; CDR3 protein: CASSFHTSGWTGELFF; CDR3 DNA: TGTGCCAGCAGTTTCCATACTAGCGGGTGGACCGGGGAGCTGTTTTTT
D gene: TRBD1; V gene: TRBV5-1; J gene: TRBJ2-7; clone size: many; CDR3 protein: CASRPNPGQGSYEQYF; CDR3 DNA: TGCGCCAGCAGACCTAACCCGGGACAGGGCTCCTACGAGCAGTACTTC
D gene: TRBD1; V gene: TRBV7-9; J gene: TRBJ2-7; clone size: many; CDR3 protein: CASSWVQGSSYEQYF; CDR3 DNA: TGTGCCAGCAGCTGGGTACAGGGGTCCTCCTACGAGCAGTACTTC
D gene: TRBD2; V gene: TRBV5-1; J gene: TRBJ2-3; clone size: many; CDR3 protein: CASSLALAGPSPPDTQYF; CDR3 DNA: TGCGCCAGCAGCTTGGCACTAGCGGGGCCCTCCCCACCAGATACGCAGTATTTT
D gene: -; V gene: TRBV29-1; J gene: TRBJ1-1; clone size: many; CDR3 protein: CSAKTLFAEAFF; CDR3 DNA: TGCAGCGCAAAGACTCTGTTCGCTGAAGCTTTCTTT
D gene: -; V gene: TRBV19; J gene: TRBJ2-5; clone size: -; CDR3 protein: CASSIQGLETQYF; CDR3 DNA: TGTGCCAGTAGTATACAAGGGTTGGAGACCCAGTACTTC
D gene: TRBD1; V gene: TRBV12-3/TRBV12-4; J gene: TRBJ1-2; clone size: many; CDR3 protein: CASTLEGALGYTF; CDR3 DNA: TGTGCCAGCACCCTGGAGGGGGCGCTTGGCTACACCTTC
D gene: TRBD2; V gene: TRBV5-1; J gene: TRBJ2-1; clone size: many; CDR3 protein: CASSLGETSGYNEQFF; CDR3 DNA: TGCGCCAGCAGCTTGGGGGAGACTAGCGGCTACAATGAGCAGTTCTTC
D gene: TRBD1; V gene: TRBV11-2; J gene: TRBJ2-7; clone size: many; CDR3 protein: CASSHPGQGKYEQYF; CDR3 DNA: TGTGCCAGCAGCCACCCGGGACAGGGGAAGTACGAGCAGTACTTC
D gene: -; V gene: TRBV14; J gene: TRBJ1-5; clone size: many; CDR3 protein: CASSPGGGGNQPQHF; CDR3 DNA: TGTGCCAGCAGCCCCGGAGGGGGGGGCAATCAGCCCCAGCATTTT
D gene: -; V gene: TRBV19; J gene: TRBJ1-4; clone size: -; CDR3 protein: CASPGGHNEKLFF; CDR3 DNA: TGTGCCAGCCCCGGGGGTCATAATGAAAAACTGTTTTTT
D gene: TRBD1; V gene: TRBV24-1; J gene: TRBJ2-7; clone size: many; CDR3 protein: CATEDRGFGEQYF; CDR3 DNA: TGTGCCACCGAGGACAGGGGATTTGGGGAGCAGTACTTC
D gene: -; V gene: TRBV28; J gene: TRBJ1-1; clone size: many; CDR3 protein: CASRALGPAEAFF; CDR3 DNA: TGTGCCAGCAGGGCCCTGGGTCCTGCTGAAGCTTTCTTT
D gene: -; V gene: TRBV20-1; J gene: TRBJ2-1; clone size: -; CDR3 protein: CSATIQVFSYNEQFF; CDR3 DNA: TGCAGTGCCACTATACAGGTTTTCTCCTACAATGAGCAGTTCTTC
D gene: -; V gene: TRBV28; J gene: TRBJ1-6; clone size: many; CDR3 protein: CASSTFQDSYNSPLHF; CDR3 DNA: TGTGCCAGCAGCACCTTTCAGGACTCCTATAATTCACCCCTCCACTTT
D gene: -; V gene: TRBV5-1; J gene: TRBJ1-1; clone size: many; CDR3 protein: CASGTQELAEAFF; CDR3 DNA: TGCGCCAGCGGAACCCAGGAGCTTGCTGAAGCTTTCTTT
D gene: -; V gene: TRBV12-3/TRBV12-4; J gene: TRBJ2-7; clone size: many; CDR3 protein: CASSLGFSYEQYF; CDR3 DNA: TGTGCCAGCAGTTTAGGGTTCTCCTACGAGCAGTACTTC
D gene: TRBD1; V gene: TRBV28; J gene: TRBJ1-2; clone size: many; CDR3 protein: CASPGQGGYGYTF; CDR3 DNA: TGTGCCAGCCCTGGACAGGGAGGCTATGGCTACACCTTC
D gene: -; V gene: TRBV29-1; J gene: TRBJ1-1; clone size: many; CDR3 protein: CSVAKNTEAFF; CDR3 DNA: TGCAGCGTTGCAAAGAACACTGAAGCTTTCTTT
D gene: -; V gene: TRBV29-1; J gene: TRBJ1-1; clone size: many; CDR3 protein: CSVEKKVQNTEAFF; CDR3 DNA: TGCAGCGTTGAAAAGAAGGTCCAGAACACTGAAGCTTTCTTT
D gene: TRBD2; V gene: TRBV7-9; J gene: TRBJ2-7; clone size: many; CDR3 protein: CASTESGGRSYEQYF; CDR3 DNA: TGTGCCAGCACCGAGAGCGGGGGCCGATCCTACGAGCAGTACTTC
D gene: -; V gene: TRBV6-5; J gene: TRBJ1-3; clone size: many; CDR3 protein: CASSYAVGNTIYF; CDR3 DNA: TGTGCCAGCAGTTACGCTGTTGGAAACACCATATATTTT
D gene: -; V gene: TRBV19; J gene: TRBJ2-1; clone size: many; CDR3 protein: CASSFEMRPNEQFF; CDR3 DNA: TGTGCCAGTAGTTTCGAGATGCGGCCCAATGAGCAGTTCTTC
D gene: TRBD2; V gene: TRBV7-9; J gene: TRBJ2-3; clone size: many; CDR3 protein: CASSLRAGGGTDTQYF; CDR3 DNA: TGTGCCAGCAGCTTAAGAGCGGGAGGCGGTACAGATACGCAGTATTTT
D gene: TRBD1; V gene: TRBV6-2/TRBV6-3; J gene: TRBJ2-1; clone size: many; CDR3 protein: CASSYRQGAIYNEQFF; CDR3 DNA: TGTGCCAGCAGTTACCGACAGGGGGCGATCTACAATGAGCAGTTCTTC
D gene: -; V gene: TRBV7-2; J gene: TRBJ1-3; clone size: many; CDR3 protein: CASSLGTVISGNTIYF; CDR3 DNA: TGTGCCAGCAGCTTAGGGACAGTGATCTCTGGAAACACCATATATTTT
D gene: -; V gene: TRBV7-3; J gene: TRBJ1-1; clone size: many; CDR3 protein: CASSINPGSSEAFF; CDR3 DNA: TGTGCCAGCAGCATCAATCCAGGGTCGAGTGAAGCTTTCTTT
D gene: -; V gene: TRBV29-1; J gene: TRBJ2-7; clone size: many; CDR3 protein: CSVATVSYEQYF; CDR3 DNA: TGCAGCGTAGCGACGGTCTCCTACGAGCAGTACTTC
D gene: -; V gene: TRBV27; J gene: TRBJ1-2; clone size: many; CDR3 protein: CASSYGRAPPYGYTF; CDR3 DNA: TGTGCCAGCAGTTATGGAAGAGCCCCGCCCTATGGCTACACCTTC
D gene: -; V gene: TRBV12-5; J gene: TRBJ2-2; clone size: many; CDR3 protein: CASGFYGGTGELFF; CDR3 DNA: TGTGCTAGTGGTTTTTACGGGGGCACCGGGGAGCTGTTTTTT
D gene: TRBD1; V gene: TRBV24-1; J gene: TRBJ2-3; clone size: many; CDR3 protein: CATSDRDRGQDTQYF; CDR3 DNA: TGTGCCACCAGTGATCGGGACAGGGGGCAAGATACGCAGTATTTT
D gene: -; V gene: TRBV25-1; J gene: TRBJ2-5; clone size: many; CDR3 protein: CASSETQYF; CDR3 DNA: TGTGCCAGCTCAGAGACCCAGTACTTC
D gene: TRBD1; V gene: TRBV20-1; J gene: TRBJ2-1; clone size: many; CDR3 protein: CSARSWGQGPNEQFF; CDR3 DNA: TGCAGTGCTAGAAGTTGGGGACAGGGTCCCAATGAGCAGTTCTTC
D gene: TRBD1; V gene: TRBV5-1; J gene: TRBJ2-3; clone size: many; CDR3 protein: CASSRDRGTDTQYF; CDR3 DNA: TGCGCCAGCAGCCGGGACAGGGGCACAGATACGCAGTATTTT
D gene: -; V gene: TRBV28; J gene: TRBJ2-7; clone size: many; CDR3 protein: CASSSPTSSRGYEQYF; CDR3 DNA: TGTGCCAGCAGTTCCCCCACTAGCTCCCGGGGGTACGAGCAGTACTTC
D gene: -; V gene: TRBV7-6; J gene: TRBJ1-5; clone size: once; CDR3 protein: CATSLGRYSNQPQHF; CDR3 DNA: TGTGCCACCAGCCTGGGACGGTATAGCAATCAGCCCCAGCATTTT
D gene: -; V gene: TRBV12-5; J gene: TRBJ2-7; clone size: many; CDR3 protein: CASGLVVELFKSYEQYF; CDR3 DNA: TGTGCTAGTGGTTTGGTAGTTGAGCTATTCAAATCCTACGAGCAGTACTTC